The text below deals with one TCR beta chain. In the source study's methods: Quantification of nucleated cells was approximated via reference gene primer amplification. Profiling relied on immunoSEQ multiplex PCR, and the TCRdb table lists in-frame clones only, not all of them. That table supplies the V and J calls and clone size; D and trimming were determined from the DNA. The data contain some 48,000 clones, 82% of them singletons. The data were taken from a study of blood T cell repertoires in COVID-19. Across the study: Some COVID-19 samples were acute and others convalescent; all came from the United States, Italy and Spain. PBMCs, B-cell-depleted T cells, or T cells were the source of the cDNA or gDNA that made up the material.

The junction had 15 bases not matched to a gene; V was cut back by 0 bases and J by 8 bases. The CDR3 loop spans 18 amino acids. Germline assignment: CDR1 SEHNR and CDR2 FQNEAQ (reference sequence). The sequencing sample was made of peripheral blood. The receptor was isolated from a human donor with acute or convalescent COVID-19. The donor label of this sample is uncertain. V gene TRBV7-9 combines with J gene TRBJ2-1; 8 bases line up with TRBD2. CDR3 coding DNA: TGTGCCAGCAGCTTAGCGCTCAGCCTAGCGGGTCTAGGGGATGAGCAGTTCTTC. This encodes CASSLALSLAGLGDEQFF.